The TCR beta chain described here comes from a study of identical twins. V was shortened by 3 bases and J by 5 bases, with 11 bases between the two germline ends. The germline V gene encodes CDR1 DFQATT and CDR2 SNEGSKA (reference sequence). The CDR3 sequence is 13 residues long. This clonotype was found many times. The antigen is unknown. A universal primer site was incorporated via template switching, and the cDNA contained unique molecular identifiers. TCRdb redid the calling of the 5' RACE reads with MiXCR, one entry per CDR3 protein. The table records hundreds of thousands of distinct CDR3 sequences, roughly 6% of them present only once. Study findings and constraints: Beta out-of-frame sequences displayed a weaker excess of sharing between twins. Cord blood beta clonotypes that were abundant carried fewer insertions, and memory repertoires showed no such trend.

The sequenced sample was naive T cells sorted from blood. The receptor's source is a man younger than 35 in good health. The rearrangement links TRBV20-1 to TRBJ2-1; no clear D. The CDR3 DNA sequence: TGCAGTGCTAGGGGTCCAAATGACAATGAGCAGTTCTTC. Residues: CSARGPNDNEQFF.